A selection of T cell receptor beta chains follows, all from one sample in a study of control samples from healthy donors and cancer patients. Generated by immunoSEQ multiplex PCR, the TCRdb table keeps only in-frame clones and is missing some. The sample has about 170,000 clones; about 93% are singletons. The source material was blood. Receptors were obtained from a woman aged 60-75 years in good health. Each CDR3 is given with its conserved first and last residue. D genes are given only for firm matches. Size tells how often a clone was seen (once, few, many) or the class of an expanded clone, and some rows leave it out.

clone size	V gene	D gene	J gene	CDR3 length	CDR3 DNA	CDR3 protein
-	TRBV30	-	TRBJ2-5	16	TGTGCCTGGAGTGTATCGGGGGACAGAATGGAAGAGACCCAGTACTTC	CAWSVSGDRMEETQYF
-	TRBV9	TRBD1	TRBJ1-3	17	TGTGCCAGCAGCGAGACCGGGACAGGGGGCTTAAGAAACACCATATATTTT	CASSETGTGGLRNTIYF
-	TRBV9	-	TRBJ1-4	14	TGTGCCAGCAGCCCGGGGAGGGAGGGTGAAAAACTGTTTTTT	CASSPGREGEKLFF
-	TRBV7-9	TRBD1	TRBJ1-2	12	TGTGCCAGCAGCCCGGACAGGCCAGACTACACCTTC	CASSPDRPDYTF
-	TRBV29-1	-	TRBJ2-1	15	TGCAGCGTCGCTCGACCGGGGGTCTCCTACAATGAGCAGTTCTTC	CSVARPGVSYNEQFF
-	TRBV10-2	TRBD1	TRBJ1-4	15	TGCGCCAGCAAAAATTCAGGACAGGGGTTTGAAAAACTGTTTTTT	CASKNSGQGFEKLFF
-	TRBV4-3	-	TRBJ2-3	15	TGCGCCAGCAGCCACGGGGGTGCAGGCACAGATACGCAGTATTTT	CASSHGGAGTDTQYF
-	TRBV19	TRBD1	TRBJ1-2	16	TGTGCCAGTAGTTTTGTGACAGGGGCGAGTAACTATGGCTACACCTTC	CASSFVTGASNYGYTF
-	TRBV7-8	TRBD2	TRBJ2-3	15	TGTGCCAGCAGCTACACTAGCGGGGGCACAGATACGCAGTATTTT	CASSYTSGGTDTQYF
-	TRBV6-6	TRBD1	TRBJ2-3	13	TGTACGACCCGGGACAGGGCGCCAGATACGCAGTATTTT	CTTRDRAPDTQYF
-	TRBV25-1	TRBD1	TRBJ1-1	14	TGTGCCAGCAGTGTACCCGGGACAGGGACTGAAGCTTTCTTT	CASSVPGTGTEAFF
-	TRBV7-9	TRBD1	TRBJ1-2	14	TGTGCCAGCAGCCTGGGACAGGGAAACTATGGCTACACCTTC	CASSLGQGNYGYTF
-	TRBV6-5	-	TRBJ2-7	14	TGTGCCAGCAGTTACGCCGGGGGAGACTACGAGCAGTACTTC	CASSYAGGDYEQYF
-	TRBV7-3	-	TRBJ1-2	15	TGTGCCAGCAGCCTCAACGGAGGAACCGACTATGGCTACACCTTC	CASSLNGGTDYGYTF
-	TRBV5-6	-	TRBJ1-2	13	TGTGCCAGCAGCCCGACAGGAAACTATGGCTACACCTTC	CASSPTGNYGYTF
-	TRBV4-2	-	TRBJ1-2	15	TGTGCCAGCAGCCAAGCCGGTGGGGGTTTGGGTGGCTACACCTTC	CASSQAGGGLGGYTF
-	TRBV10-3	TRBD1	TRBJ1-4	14	TGTGCCTCCTCAGGGGGCATAACTAATGAAAAACTGTTTTTT	CASSGGITNEKLFF
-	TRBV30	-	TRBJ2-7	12	TGTGCCTGGAGTGTTGTAGGATACGAGCAGTACTTC	CAWSVVGYEQYF
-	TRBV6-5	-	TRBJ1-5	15	TGTGCCAGCACCCCGTCGGGGGGGGGCACCCAGCCCCAGCATTTT	CASTPSGGGTQPQHF
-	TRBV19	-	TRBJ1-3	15	TGTGCCAGTCGAGAACAGGGCCCCTCTGGAAACACCATATATTTT	CASREQGPSGNTIYF
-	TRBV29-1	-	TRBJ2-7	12	TGCAGCGTGCAGGGACGAACCTACGAGCAGTACTTC	CSVQGRTYEQYF
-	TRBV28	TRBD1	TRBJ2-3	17	TGTGCCAGCAGATCGGGGACAGGGATAGAACACACAGATACGCAGTATTTT	CASRSGTGIEHTDTQYF
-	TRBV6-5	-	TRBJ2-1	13	TGTGCCAGCAGACTCCAGGGGTACAATGAGCAGTTCTTC	CASRLQGYNEQFF
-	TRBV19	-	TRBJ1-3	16	TGTGCCAGTAGTCGCTACGGGACCCACTCTGGAAACACCATATATTTT	CASSRYGTHSGNTIYF
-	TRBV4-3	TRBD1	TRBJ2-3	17	TGCGCCAGCAGCCACCCCAGGGACAGGGGGCGAGCAGATACGCAGTATTTT	CASSHPRDRGRADTQYF
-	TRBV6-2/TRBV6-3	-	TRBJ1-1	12	TGTGCCAGCAGTCCCCAGGGTACTGAAGCTTTCTTT	CASSPQGTEAFF
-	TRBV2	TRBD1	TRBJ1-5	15	TGTGCCAGCAGCCCGGGACAGGGGGGCACTCAGCCCCAGCATTTT	CASSPGQGGTQPQHF
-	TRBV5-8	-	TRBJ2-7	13	TGTGCCAGCGCCCAGGGATGGACGGACGAGCAGTACTTC	CASAQGWTDEQYF
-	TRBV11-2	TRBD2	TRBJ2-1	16	TGTGCCAGCAGCGATCTGGGCGGGGGGGTCTTCAATGAGCAGTTCTTC	CASSDLGGGVFNEQFF
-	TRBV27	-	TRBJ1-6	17	TGTGCCAGCAGTTTCCACCCGACCGGTACCTATAATTCACCCCTCCACTTT	CASSFHPTGTYNSPLHF
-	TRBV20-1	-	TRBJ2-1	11	TGCAGTGGCGGACAGTACAATGAGCAGTTCTTC	CSGGQYNEQFF
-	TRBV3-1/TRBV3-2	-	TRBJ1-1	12	TGTGCCAGCAGCCAGACAGAAAAGGAAGCTTTCTTT	CASSQTEKEAFF
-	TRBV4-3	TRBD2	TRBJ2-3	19	TGCGCCAGCAGCCAAGATCGCACTAGCGGGGGCAACCAGGTCGGTACGCAGTATTTT	CASSQDRTSGGNQVGTQYF
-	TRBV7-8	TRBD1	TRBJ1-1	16	TGTGCCAGCAGCTTAGGGAGGGGGCTGGTGAACACTGAAGCTTTCTTT	CASSLGRGLVNTEAFF
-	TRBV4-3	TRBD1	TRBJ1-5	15	TGCGCCAGCAGCCAAGATACCAGGGGGAATCAGCCCCAGCATTTT	CASSQDTRGNQPQHF
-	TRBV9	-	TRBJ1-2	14	TGTGCCAGCAGCGTAGAAGACGTCCTGGGTGGCTACACCTTC	CASSVEDVLGGYTF
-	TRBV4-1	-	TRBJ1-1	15	TGCGCCAGCAGCCAAGGCCTACAGAGGAACACTGAAGCTTTCTTT	CASSQGLQRNTEAFF
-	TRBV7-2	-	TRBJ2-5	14	TGTGCCAGCAGCCCTGCGGGCCACCAAGAGACCCAGTACTTC	CASSPAGHQETQYF
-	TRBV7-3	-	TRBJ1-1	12	TGTGCCAGCAGCCGGGACGGAGAAGAAGCTTTCTTT	CASSRDGEEAFF
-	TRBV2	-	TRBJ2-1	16	TGTGCCAGCAGTGGCCCGGCGGGCACCCTCTACAATGAGCAGTTCTTC	CASSGPAGTLYNEQFF
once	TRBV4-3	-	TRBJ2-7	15	TGCGCCAGCAGCCAAGCGGGGGGCGCAGTACCCGAGCAGTACTTC	CASSQAGGAVPEQYF
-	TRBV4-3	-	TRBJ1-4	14	TGCGCCAGCAGCCAAGTCCAGGGAGTGGAAAAACTGTTTTTT	CASSQVQGVEKLFF
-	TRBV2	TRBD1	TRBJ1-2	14	TGTGCCAGCAGTGGACAGGGACCTAACTATGGCTACACCTTC	CASSGQGPNYGYTF
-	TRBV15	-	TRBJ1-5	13	TGTGCCACCAGCTTGACTAGCGGTCAGCCCCAGCATTTT	CATSLTSGQPQHF
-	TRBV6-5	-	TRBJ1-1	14	TGTGCCAGCATCAAGTCGGGGGCCGGCACTGAAGCTTTCTTT	CASIKSGAGTEAFF
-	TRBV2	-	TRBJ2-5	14	TGTGCCAGCAATTATGGGGGGATCCAAGAGACCCAGTACTTC	CASNYGGIQETQYF
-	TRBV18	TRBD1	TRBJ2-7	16	TGTGCCAGCTCACCAGGGACAGGGAGTGCCTCCTACGAGCAGTACTTC	CASSPGTGSASYEQYF
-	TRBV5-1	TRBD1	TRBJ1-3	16	TGCGCCAGCAGCTTGGCGGGGACAGGTTCTGGAAACACCATATATTTT	CASSLAGTGSGNTIYF
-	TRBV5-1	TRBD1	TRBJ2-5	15	TGCGCCAGCAGCTTGGCCAGGGGGCAGGGCGAGACCCAGTACTTC	CASSLARGQGETQYF
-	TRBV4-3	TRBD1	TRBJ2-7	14	TGCGCCAGCAGCCAGGACAGGGGGCCGTACGAGCAGTACTTC	CASSQDRGPYEQYF
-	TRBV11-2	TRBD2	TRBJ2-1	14	TGTGCCAGCAGCTTGGCTAGCGGGGGGAATGAGCAGTTCTTC	CASSLASGGNEQFF
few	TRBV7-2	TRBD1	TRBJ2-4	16	TGTGCCAGCAGTACCGGGACAGGGGCAAGCAAAAACATTCAGTACTTC	CASSTGTGASKNIQYF
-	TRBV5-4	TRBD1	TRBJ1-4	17	TGTGCCAGCAGTCCGCCGGGACAGGGCACCGGGATCAAAAAACTGTTTTTT	CASSPPGQGTGIKKLFF
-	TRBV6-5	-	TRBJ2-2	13	TGTGCCAGCAGTTACCGTTTATCCGGGGAGCTGTTTTTT	CASSYRLSGELFF
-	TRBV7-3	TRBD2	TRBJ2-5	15	TGTGCCAGCAGCTCCCAACTAGCGGGGGATGGGACCCAGTACTTC	CASSSQLAGDGTQYF
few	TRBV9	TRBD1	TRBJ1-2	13	TGTGCCAGCAGCGTAGGGGGACAGCCCGTCTACACCTTC	CASSVGGQPVYTF
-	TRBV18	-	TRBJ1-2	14	TGTGCCAGCTCACCAGGAGGGACGGGCTATGGCTACACCTTC	CASSPGGTGYGYTF